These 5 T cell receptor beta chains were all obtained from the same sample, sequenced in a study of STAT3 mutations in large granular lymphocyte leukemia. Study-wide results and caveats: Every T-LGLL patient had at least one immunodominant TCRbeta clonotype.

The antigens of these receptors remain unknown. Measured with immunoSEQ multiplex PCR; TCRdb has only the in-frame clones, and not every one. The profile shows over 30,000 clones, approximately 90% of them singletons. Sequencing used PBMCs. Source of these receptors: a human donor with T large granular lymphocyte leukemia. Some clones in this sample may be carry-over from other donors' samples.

This chain's CDR3 is CSVGPGTGATDTQYF. In nucleotides, the CDR3 is TGCAGCGTAGGTCCCGGGACAGGGGCCACAGATACGCAGTATTTT. This chain uses TRBV29-1 with TRBJ2-3; 10 bases map to TRBD1. V was clipped by 6 bases and J by 2 bases; unmatched bases: 8. Germline V lookup: CDR1 SQVTM, CDR2 ANQGSEA. The CDR3 totals 15 residues.

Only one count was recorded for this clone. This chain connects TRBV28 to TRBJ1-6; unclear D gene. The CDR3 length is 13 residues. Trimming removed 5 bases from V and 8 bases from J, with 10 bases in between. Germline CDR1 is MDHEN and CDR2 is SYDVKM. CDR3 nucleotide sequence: TGTGCCAGCAGTGGACCCGGGGATTCACCCCTCCACTTT. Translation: CASSGPGDSPLHF.

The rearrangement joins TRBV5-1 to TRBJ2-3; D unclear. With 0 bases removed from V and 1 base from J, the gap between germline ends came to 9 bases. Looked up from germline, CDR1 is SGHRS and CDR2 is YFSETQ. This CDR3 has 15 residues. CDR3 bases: TGCGCCAGCAGCTTGGGTACAGTGGGCACAGATACGCAGTATTTT. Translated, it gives CASSLGTVGTDTQYF. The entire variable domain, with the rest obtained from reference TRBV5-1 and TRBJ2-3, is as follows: KAGVTQTPRYLIKTRGQQVTLSCSPISGHRSVSWYQQTPGQGLQFLFEYFSETQRNKGNFPGRFSGRQFSNSRSEMNVSTLELGDSALYLCASSLGTVGTDTQYFGPGTRLTVL.

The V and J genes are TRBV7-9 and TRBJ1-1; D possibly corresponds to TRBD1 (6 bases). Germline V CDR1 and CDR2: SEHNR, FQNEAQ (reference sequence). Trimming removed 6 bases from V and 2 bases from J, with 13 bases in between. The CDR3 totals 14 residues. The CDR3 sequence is CASSLMTGNTEAFF. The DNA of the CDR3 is TGTGCCAGCAGTTTAATGACAGGCAACACTGAAGCTTTCTTT.

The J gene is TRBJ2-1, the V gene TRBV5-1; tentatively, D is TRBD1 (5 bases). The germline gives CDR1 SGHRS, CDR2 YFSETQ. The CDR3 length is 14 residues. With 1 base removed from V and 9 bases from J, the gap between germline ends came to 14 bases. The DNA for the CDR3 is TGCGCCAGCAGCTTGAGGGCAGGGTCGAGTGAGCAGTTCTTC. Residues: CASSLRAGSSEQFF.